Sequencing of this T cell receptor beta chain was carried out in a study of blood T cell repertoires in COVID-19 (dated by TCRdb to 2020 to 2021). The study in broad terms: Collaborator samples came from the United States, Italy and Spain and covered acute and convalescent phases of COVID-19. The material from the prospective study consisted of cDNA or gDNA derived from T cells, B-cell-depleted T cells, or PBMCs. Deeply sampled blood TCRbeta repertoires from subjects exposed to, actively infected with, or recovered from COVID-19 were included in the dataset. The repertoires were made available in a free public database intended to serve as a resource for research on the immune response to SARS-CoV-2. The samples were drawn from two sources: the first 160 participants of the ongoing ImmuneRACE study, and 1,254 subjects contributed by 6 global collaborators. A de-identified subject ID, COVID-19 status, age in years and sex were almost always included in the sample metadata. Where available, HLA class I and class II types were taken from metadata supplied by the sample provider and were not determined by assay-based typing.

The collaborating institutions used their own protocols to collect whole blood in K2EDTA tubes. For TCRbeta analysis, collaborators shipped samples as frozen whole blood, isolated PBMCs, or DNA extracted from either of those sample types. TCRbeta CDR3 regions were amplified from genomic DNA by means of the immunoSEQ Assay, a bias-controlled multiplex PCR. On the authors' methods: Within the assay, amplification of reference gene primers was used to estimate how many nucleated cells each sample contained. To quantify the absolute abundance of each unique TCRbeta CDR3 rearrangement, sequence reads were collapsed and filtered. For each sample, productive Simpson clonality was calculated by taking the square root of Simpson's diversity index across productive rearrangements. TCRdb limited this immuneACCESS table to in-frame rearrangements with V and J called. A share of clones is missing; checked studies link under half to unresolved V genes, and the rest is unexplained. For V, J and clone size, that table is used; D and trimming come from the DNA. In all, the sample holds about 110,000 clones, and 85% to 90% of those were seen once. The ten top clones hold 4.6% of the sample.

Beyond this particular receptor, the publication reports: The amount of clinical and demographic metadata varied by source and participant and was provided uncurated.

V gives up 3 bases and J gives up 2 bases, and the segment between their germline ends measures 10 bases. Per the germline V gene, SGHTA is the CDR1 and FQGNSA is the CDR2. CDR3 length: 14 amino acids, cysteine to phenylalanine. Only the CDR3 portion is preserved as DNA: 42 bases, with reading frame beginning at the first base. A note on this clone: Its target antigen remains unknown. Per-nucleotide qualities are absent, and no much larger clonotype sits a single base away. Within the sample, other DNA sequences also encode this same CDR3.

This receptor was taken from a woman between 45 and 65 years old with acute or convalescent COVID-19. The chain employs TRBV7-2 and TRBJ1-2, with TRBD1 perhaps the D gene, on 5 matching bases. Sequenced: peripheral blood. This receptor carries the CDR3 CASSLARGNYGYTF. The nucleotide sequence reads TGTGCCAGCAGCTTGGCGCGGGGGAACTATGGCTACACCTTC.